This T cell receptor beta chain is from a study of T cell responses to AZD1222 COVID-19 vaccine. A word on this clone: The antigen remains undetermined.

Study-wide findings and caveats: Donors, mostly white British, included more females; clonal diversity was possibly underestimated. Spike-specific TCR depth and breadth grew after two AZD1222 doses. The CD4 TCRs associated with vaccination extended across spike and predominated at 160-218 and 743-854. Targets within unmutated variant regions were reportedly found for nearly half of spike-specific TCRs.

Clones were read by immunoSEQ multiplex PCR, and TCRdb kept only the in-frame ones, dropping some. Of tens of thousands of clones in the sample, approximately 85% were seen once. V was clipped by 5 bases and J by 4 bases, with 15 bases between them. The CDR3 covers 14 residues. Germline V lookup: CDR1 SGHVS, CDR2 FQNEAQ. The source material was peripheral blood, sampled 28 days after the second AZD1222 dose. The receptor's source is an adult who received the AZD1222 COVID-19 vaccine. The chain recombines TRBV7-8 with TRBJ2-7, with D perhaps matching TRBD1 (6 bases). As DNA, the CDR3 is TGTGCCAGCAGCCTGCGGACAGAGAAATACGAGCAGTACTTC. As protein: CASSLRTEKYEQYF.